This T cell receptor beta chain was retrieved from a study of T cell clonotyping in hematopoietic cell transplantation. General study points: Cells were unsorted, so CD4 and CD8 contributions were not separated. After transplant, recipient diversity fell while pathologically expanded clonotypes grew through day 180. Graft donor and pretransplant recipient Inverse Simpson Index values predicted broader posttransplant TCR diversity.

About this clone itself: What it binds is unknown.

TCRdb keeps only in-frame clones here, not all; method: immunoSEQ multiplex PCR. There are roughly 13,000 clones in the sample; roughly 92% occur only once, and 6% to 8.5% lies in the top ten. Germline V CDR1 and CDR2: SGHNT, YYREEE (reference sequence). The CDR3 has 15 residues. The J segment lost 4 bases and the V segment lost 3 bases, leaving 6 bases of the junction unmatched. The gene calls are TRBV5-4 and TRBJ2-4; 8 bases align to TRBD2. The source of this sequence is a female patient between 50 and 59 years old who had an allogeneic stem cell transplant from an unrelated donor, so the T cells may come from the graft donor. Some clones in this sample may be carry-over from other donors' samples. The sequences come from PBMCs, collected 100 days after allogeneic stem cell transplant. The CDR3 DNA sequence: TGTGCCAGCAGCTCGGGAGGGACTATGAAAAACATTCAGTACTTC. Its protein is CASSSGGTMKNIQYF.